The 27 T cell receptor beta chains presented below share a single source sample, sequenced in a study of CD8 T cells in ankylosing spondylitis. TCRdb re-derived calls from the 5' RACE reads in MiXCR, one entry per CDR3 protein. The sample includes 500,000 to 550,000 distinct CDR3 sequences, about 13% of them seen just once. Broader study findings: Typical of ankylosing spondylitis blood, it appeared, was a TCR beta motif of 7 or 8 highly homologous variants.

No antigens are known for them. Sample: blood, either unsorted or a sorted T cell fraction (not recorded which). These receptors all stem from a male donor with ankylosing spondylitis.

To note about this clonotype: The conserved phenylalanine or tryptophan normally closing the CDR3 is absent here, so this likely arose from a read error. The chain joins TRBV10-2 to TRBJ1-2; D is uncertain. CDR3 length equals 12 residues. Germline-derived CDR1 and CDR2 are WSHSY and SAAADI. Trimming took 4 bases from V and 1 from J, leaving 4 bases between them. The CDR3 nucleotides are TGCGCCAGCAGTGGGGTTAACTATGGCTACACCTAC. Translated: CASSGVNYGYTY.

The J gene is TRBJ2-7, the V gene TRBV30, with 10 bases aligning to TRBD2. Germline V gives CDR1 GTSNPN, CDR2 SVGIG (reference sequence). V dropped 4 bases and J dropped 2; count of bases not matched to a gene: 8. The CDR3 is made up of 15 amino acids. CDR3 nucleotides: TGTGCCTGGACACCCTTAGCGGGAGGAACCTACGAGCAGTACTTC. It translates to CAWTPLAGGTYEQYF. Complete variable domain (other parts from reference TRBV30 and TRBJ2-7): SQTIHQWPATLVQPVGSPLSLECTVEGTSNPNLYWYRQAAGRGLQLLFYSVGIGQISSEVPQNLSASRPQDRQFILSSKKLLLSDSGFYLCAWTPLAGGTYEQYFGPGTRLTVT.

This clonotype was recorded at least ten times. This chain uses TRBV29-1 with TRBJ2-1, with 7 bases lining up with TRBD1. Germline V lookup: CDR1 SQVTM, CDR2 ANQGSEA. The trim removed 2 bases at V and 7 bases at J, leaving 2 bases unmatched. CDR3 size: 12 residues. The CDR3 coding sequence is TGCAGCGTTGAAAGGGGGCCGAATGAGCAGTTCTTC. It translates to CSVERGPNEQFF.

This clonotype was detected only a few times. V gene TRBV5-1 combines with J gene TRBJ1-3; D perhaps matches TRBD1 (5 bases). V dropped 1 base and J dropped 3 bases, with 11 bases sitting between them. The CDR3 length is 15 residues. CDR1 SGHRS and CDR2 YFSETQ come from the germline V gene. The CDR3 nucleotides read TGCGCCAGCAGCTTGCAGGGTTTAGGTGGAAACACCATATATTTT. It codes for CASSLQGLGGNTIYF. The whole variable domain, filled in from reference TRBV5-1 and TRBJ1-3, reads KAGVTQTPRYLIKTRGQQVTLSCSPISGHRSVSWYQQTPGQGLQFLFEYFSETQRNKGNFPGRFSGRQFSNSRSEMNVSTLELGDSALYLCASSLQGLGGNTIYFGEGSWLTVV.

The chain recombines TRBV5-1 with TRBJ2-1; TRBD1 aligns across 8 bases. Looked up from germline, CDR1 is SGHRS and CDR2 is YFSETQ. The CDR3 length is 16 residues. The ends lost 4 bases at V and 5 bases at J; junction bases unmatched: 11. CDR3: CASSRTGTGNNNEQFF. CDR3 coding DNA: TGCGCCAGCAGCCGGACCGGGACAGGCAACAACAATGAGCAGTTCTTC.

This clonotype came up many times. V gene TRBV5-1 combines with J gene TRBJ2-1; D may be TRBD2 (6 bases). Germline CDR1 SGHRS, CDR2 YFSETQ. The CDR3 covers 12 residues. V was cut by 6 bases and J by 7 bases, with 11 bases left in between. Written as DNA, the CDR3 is TGCGCCAGCACTGGGACTTATAATGAGCAGTTCTTC. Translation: CASTGTYNEQFF.

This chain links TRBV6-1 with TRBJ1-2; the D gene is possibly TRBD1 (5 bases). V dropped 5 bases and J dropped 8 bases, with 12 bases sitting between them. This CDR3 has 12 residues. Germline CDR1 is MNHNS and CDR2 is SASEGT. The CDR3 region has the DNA TGTGCCAGCAGTCCATCTGGGGGAGGCTACACCTTC. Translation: CASSPSGGGYTF.

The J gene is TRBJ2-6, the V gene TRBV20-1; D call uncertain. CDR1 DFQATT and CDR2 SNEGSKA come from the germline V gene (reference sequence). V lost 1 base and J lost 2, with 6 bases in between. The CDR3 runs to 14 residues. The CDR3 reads CSARVGAGANVLTF. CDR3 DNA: TGCAGTGCTAGAGTGGGCGCTGGGGCCAACGTCCTGACTTTC.

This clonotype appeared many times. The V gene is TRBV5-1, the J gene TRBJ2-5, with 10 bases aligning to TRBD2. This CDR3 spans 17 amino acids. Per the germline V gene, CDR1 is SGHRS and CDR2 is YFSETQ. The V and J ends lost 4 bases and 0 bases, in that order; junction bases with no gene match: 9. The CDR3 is CASSRGSGRKNQETQYF. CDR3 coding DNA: TGCGCCAGCAGCCGAGGTAGCGGGAGGAAAAACCAAGAGACCCAGTACTTC.

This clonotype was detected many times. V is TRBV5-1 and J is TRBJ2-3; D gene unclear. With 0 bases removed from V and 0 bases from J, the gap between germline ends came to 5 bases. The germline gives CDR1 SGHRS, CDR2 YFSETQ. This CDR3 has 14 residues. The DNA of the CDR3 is TGCGCCAGCAGCTTGGGGATTAGCACAGATACGCAGTATTTT. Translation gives CASSLGISTDTQYF.

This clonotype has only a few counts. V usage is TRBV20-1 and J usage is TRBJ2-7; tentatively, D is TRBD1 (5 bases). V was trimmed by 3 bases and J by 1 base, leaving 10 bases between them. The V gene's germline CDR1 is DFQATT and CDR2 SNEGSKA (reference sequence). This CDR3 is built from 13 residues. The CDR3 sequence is CSARSRVSYEQYV. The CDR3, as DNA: TGCAGTGCTAGGTCCAGGGTATCCTACGAGCAGTACGTC.

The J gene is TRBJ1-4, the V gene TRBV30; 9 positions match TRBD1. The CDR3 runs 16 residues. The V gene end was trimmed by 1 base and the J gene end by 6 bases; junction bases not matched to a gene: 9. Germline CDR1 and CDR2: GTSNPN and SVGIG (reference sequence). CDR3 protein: CAWSGGTGLPDEKLFF. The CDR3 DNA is TGTGCCTGGAGTGGGGGGACAGGGCTCCCGGATGAAAAACTGTTTTTT.

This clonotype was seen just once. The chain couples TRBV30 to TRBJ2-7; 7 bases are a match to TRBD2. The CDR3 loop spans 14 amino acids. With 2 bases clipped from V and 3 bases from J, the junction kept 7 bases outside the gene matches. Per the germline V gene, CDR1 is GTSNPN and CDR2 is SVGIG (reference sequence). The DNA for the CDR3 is TGTGCCTGGAGTAGGGGAGTAGCGGGCTACGAGCAGTACTTC. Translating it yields CAWSRGVAGYEQYF.

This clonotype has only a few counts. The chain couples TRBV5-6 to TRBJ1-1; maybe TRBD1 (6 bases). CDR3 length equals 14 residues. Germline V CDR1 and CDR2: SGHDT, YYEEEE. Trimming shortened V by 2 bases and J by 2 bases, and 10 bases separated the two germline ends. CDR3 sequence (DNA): TGTGCCAGCAGCTTCGGAGGGGGAAACACTGAAGCTTTCTTT. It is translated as CASSFGGGNTEAFF.

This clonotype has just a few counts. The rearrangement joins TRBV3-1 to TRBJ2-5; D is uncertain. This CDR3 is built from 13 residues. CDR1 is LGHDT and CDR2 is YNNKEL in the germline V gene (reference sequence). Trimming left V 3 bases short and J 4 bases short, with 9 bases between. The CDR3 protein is CASSQKSVETQYF. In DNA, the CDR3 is TGTGCCAGCAGCCAGAAGTCCGTAGAGACCCAGTACTTC.

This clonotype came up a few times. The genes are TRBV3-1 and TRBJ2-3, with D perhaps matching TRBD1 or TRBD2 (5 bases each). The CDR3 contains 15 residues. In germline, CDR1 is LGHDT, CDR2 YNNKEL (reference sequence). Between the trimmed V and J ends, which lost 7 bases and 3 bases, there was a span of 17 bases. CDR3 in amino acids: CASKGGEGRTDTQYF. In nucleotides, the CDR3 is TGTGCCAGCAAGGGTGGAGAGGGACGGACAGATACGCAGTATTTT.

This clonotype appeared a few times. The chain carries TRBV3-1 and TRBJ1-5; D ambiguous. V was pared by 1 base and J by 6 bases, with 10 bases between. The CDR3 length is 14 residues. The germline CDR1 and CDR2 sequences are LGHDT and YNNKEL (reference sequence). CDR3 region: CASSQAPSRQPQHF. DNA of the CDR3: TGTGCCAGCAGCCAAGCCCCTTCCCGTCAGCCCCAGCATTTT.

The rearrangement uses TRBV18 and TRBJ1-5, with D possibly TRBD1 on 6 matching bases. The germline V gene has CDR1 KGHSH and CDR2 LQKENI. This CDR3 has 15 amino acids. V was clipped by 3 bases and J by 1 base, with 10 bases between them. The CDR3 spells CASSPRTGSNQPQHF. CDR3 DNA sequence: TGTGCCAGCTCACCTCGAACAGGGAGCAATCAGCCCCAGCATTTT.

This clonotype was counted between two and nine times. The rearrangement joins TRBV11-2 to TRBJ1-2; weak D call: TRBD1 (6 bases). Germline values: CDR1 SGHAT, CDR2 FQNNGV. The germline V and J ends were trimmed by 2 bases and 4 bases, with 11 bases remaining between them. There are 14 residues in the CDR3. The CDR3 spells CASSLSGESYGYTF. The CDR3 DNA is TGTGCCAGCAGCTTATCAGGGGAGTCCTATGGCTACACCTTC.

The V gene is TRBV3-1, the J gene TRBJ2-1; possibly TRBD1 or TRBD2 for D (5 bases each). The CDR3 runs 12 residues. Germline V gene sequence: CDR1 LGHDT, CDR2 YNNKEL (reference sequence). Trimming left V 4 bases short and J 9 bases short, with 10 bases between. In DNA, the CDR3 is TGTGCCAGCAGCCGGGGGATAGGTGAGCAGTTCTTC. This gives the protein CASSRGIGEQFF.

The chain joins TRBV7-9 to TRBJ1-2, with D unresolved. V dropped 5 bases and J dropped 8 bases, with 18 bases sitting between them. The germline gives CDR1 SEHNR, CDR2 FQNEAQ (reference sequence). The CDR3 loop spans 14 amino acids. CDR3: CASSPTDLVRGYTF. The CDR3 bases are TGTGCCAGCAGCCCGACGGACCTGGTAAGGGGCTACACCTTC.

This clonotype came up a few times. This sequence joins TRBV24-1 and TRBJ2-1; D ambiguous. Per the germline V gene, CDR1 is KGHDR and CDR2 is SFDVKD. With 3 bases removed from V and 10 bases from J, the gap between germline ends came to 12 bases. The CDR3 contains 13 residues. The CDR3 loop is CATSDPTPGEQFF. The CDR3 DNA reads TGTGCCACCAGTGATCCGACCCCCGGGGAGCAGTTCTTC.

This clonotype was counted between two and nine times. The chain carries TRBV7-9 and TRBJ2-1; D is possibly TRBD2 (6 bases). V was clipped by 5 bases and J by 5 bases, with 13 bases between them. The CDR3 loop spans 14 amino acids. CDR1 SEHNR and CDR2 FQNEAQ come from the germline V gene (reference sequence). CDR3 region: CASSPPGVDNEQFF. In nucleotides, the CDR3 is TGTGCCAGCAGCCCCCCGGGGGTTGACAATGAGCAGTTCTTC.

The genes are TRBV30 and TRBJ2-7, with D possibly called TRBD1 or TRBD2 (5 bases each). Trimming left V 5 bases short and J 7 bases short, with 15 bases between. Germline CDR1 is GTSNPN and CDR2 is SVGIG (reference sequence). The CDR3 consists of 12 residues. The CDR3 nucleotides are TGTGCCTGGGGGGGATCCTACGGGGAGCAGTACGTC. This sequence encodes CAWGGSYGEQYV.

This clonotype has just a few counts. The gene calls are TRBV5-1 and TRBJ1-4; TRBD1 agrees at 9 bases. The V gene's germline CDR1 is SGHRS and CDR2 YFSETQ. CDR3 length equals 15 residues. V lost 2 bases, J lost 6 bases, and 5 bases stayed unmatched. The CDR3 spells CASSFRQGEDEKLFF. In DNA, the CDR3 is TGCGCCAGCAGCTTTCGACAGGGGGAGGATGAAAAACTGTTTTTT.

The CDR3 nucleotides are TGCAGTGCTAAAAAGGGGGCTGGGGAGACCCAGTACTTC. It translates to CSAKKGAGETQYF. The chain combines TRBV20-1 with TRBJ2-5; 7 bases are shared with TRBD1. CDR1 is DFQATT and CDR2 is SNEGSKA in the germline V gene (reference sequence). V was clipped by 4 bases and J by 5 bases; unmatched bases: 7. The CDR3 is made up of 13 amino acids.

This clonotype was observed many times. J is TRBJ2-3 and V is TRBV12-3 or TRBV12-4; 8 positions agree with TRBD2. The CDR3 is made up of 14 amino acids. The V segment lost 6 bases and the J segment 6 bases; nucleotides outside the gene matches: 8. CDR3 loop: CASSASGSRDTQYF. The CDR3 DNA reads TGTGCCAGCAGCGCAAGCGGGAGTAGGGATACGCAGTATTTT.